Listed here are 30 T cell receptor beta chains from one sample, sequenced in a study of PD-1 blockade in classical Hodgkin lymphoma. Measured with immunoSEQ multiplex PCR; TCRdb has only the in-frame clones, and not every one. The repertoire consists of 25,000 to 35,000 clones, with about nine tenths occurring once and the leading ten covering 1% to 1.5%. The time point: newly diagnosed, previously untreated cHL patient sample. CD4+ T cells were purified from thawed PBMCs by negative selection. What was sequenced was CD4+ T cells from blood. The receptor set was obtained from a human donor with classical Hodgkin lymphoma.

The chain carries TRBV9 and TRBJ1-1; no clear D. Trimming pared 0 bases from V and 6 bases from J, leaving 9 bases between. The CDR3 loop spans 13 amino acids. Germline CDR1 SGDLS, CDR2 YYNGEE. The CDR3 bases are TGTGCCAGCAGCGTAGCCCAGACCTCTGAAGCTTTCTTT. Protein sequence: CASSVAQTSEAFF.

The gene calls are TRBV10-1 and TRBJ2-1, with 7 bases that match TRBD2. The CDR3 covers 13 residues. Looked up from germline, CDR1 is WNHNN and CDR2 is SYGVQD (reference sequence). The V gene end was trimmed by 0 bases and the J gene end by 9 bases; junction bases not matched to a gene: 2. The CDR3 protein is CASSESQRGEQFF. In nucleotides, the CDR3 is TGCGCCAGCAGTGAGTCTCAGCGGGGTGAGCAGTTCTTC.

The chain is built from TRBV7-6 and TRBJ2-3; possible D gene TRBD2, 6 bases. Germline CDR1 reads SGHVS; CDR2 reads FNYEAQ. The CDR3 is 15 amino acids. Trimming took off 2 bases at V and 1 base at J, with 10 bases between the two ends. CDR3 loop: CASSLWTGGTDTQYF. CDR3 coding DNA: TGTGCCAGCAGCTTATGGACGGGAGGCACAGATACGCAGTATTTT. Drawing the rest from reference TRBV7-6 and TRBJ2-3, the complete variable domain is GAGVSQSPRYKVTKRGQDVALRCDPISGHVSLYWYRQALGQGPEFLTYFNYEAQQDKSGLPNDRFSAERPEGSISTLTIQRTEQRDSAMYRCASSLWTGGTDTQYFGPGTRLTVL.

The chain has TRBV7-2 and TRBJ2-2; the match to TRBD2 covers 8 bases. CDR3 size: 16 residues. Trimming cost V 5 bases and J 0 bases; bases outside gene matches: 5. The germline V gene encodes CDR1 SGHTA and CDR2 FQGNSA. CDR3 nucleotides: TGTGCCAGCAGCGCAGGACTAGCCGCGAACACCGGGGAGCTGTTTTTT. It specifies CASSAGLAANTGELFF.

This clone was seen a handful of times. The genes are TRBV29-1 and TRBJ1-1; TRBD1 matches 7 bases. V shed 7 bases and J 3 bases; nucleotides not matched to a gene: 8. Looked up from germline, CDR1 is SQVTM and CDR2 is ANQGSEA. The CDR3 consists of 13 residues. The CDR3, as DNA: TGCAGCGCCATGACAGGGACCTACACTGAAGCTTTCTTT. Protein: CSAMTGTYTEAFF.

The genes are TRBV4-1 and TRBJ1-5, with 7 bases that match TRBD1. Looked up from germline, CDR1 is MGHRA and CDR2 is YSYEKL. This CDR3 contains 15 residues. V was clipped by 4 bases and J by 4 bases; unmatched bases: 7. The CDR3 reads CASSLGTAGNQPQHF. As DNA, the CDR3 is TGCGCCAGCAGCCTCGGGACAGCGGGAAATCAGCCCCAGCATTTT.

The chain recombines TRBV7-3 with TRBJ2-2, with 8 nucleotides matching TRBD2. Looked up from germline, CDR1 is SGHTA and CDR2 is FQGTGA. The CDR3 consists of 16 residues. Germline trimming cut 0 bases from V and 4 bases from J; bases unmatched to any gene: 4. DNA of the CDR3: TGTGCCAGCAGCTTAACCGGGAGGGCCGGCACCGGGGAGCTGTTTTTT. Translated: CASSLTGRAGTGELFF.

Only one count was recorded for this clone. V usage is TRBV4-1 and J usage is TRBJ1-3; D is ambiguous. The CDR3 loop spans 13 amino acids. V shed 0 bases and J shed 5 bases, with 5 bases lying between them. CDR1 and CDR2 from the germline V gene are MGHRA and YSYEKL. The CDR3 spells CASSQDTRNTIYF. The CDR3 DNA is TGCGCCAGCAGCCAAGATACTAGAAACACCATATATTTT.

CDR3 residues: CASSQDQGQGDANGYTF. The CDR3 coding sequence is TGTGCCAGCAGCCAAGATCAAGGACAGGGGGACGCTAATGGCTACACCTTC. The V and J genes are TRBV4-2 and TRBJ1-2; the match to TRBD1 covers 10 bases. The CDR3 has 17 amino acids. The germline gives CDR1 LGHNA, CDR2 YNFKEQ. V shed 0 bases, J shed 6 bases, and the junction held 10 bases outside the gene matches.

This rearrangement joins TRBV5-1 to TRBJ2-3; D is uncertain. The V gene's germline CDR1 is SGHRS and CDR2 YFSETQ. V shed 2 bases and J shed 1 base, with 5 bases lying between them. The CDR3 totals 13 residues. The CDR3 sequence: CASSLDRTDTQYF. Here the CDR3 DNA reads TGCGCCAGCAGCTTAGACCGCACAGATACGCAGTATTTT.

The rearrangement uses TRBV28 and TRBJ2-2; unclear D gene. The CDR3 has 12 amino acids. With 6 bases removed from V and 6 bases from J, the gap between germline ends came to 8 bases. From germline, CDR1 is MDHEN and CDR2 SYDVKM. CDR3 amino acids: CASSTRPGELFF. The CDR3 bases are TGTGCCAGCAGCACCAGGCCCGGGGAGCTGTTTTTT.

The rearrangement uses TRBV6-5 and TRBJ2-5, with D unclear. The CDR3 spans 11 residues. V was trimmed by 6 bases and J by 4 bases, leaving 6 bases between them. The germline gives CDR1 MNHEY, CDR2 SVGAGI. The CDR3 DNA follows: TGTGCCAGCAGCCTACTAGAGACCCAGTACTTC. This translates into CASSLLETQYF.

The count of this clone is one. The chain employs TRBV19 and TRBJ2-3; D is ambiguous. V was shortened by 2 bases and J by 6 bases, with 12 bases between the two germline ends. The V gene's germline CDR1 is LNHDA and CDR2 SQIVND (reference sequence). There are 14 residues in the CDR3. The CDR3: CASSITRTVDTQYF. CDR3 coding DNA: TGTGCCAGTAGTATAACTCGAACGGTGGATACGCAGTATTTT.

This CDR3 reads CAIEDTGPNQPQHF. The CDR3 DNA reads TGTGCCATCGAAGATACAGGACCAAATCAGCCCCAGCATTTT. This chain connects TRBV10-3 to TRBJ1-5; TRBD1 is a possible D gene (5 bases). This CDR3 region has 14 residues. Germline CDR1 and CDR2: ENHRY and SYGVKD. Trimming left V 8 bases short and J 4 bases short, with 15 bases between.

This rearrangement joins TRBV7-2 to TRBJ2-7; D may be TRBD2 (6 bases). This CDR3 comprises 18 residues. Germline CDR1 SGHTA, CDR2 FQGNSA. Trimming took 6 bases from V and 3 from J, leaving 27 bases between them. The CDR3 region is CASRRGASVSSAIYEQYF. The CDR3 DNA reads as TGTGCCAGCAGGAGAGGGGCTAGCGTCTCCTCCGCTATCTACGAGCAGTACTTC.

The V and J genes are TRBV11-3 and TRBJ2-1; D perhaps matches TRBD2 (6 bases). The V gene's germline CDR1 is SGHNT and CDR2 YENEEA. V lost 7 bases and J 8 bases, leaving 27 bases between the germline ends. This CDR3 has 17 residues. CDR3 nucleotides: TGTGCCAGCACCGCTAGGGCGGGATCCTACCTTAAGGATGAGCAGTTCTTC. It encodes CASTARAGSYLKDEQFF.

The table lists this clone with a count of one. V usage is TRBV27 and J usage is TRBJ2-1, with TRBD2 matching 10 bases. V was clipped by 2 bases and J by 9 bases; unmatched bases: 16. The CDR3 spans 18 residues. CDR1 MNHEY and CDR2 SMNVEV come from the germline V gene (reference sequence). CDR3 loop: CASSLGWGLAGERGEQFF. CDR3 coding DNA: TGTGCCAGCAGTTTAGGTTGGGGGCTAGCGGGAGAAAGGGGTGAGCAGTTCTTC.

The rearrangement links TRBV5-1 to TRBJ2-5; 7 bases are a match to TRBD1. This CDR3 comprises 16 residues. Per germline, CDR1 SGHRS and CDR2 YFSETQ. Losses at the gene ends were 2 bases for V and 2 bases for J; bases not matched to a gene: 9. CDR3 nucleotide sequence: TGCGCCAGCAGCTTCGGGGACAGCCTATTGCAAGAGACCCAGTACTTC. Translated, it gives CASSFGDSLLQETQYF.

In its sample, this clone was seen once. This chain links TRBV10-3 with TRBJ1-5; TRBD1 matches at 10 bases. The CDR3 sequence is 16 residues long. After removal of 10 bases from V and 2 bases from J, the junction contained 11 bases not matched to a gene. Germline V gives CDR1 ENHRY, CDR2 SYGVKD. Here the CDR3 DNA reads TGTGCCACTGCGACAGGGGGCGAGGTGGGCAATCAGCCCCAGCATTTT. Protein sequence: CATATGGEVGNQPQHF.

The chain couples TRBV7-2 to TRBJ2-2; 7 bases agree with TRBD2. Germline V lookup: CDR1 SGHTA, CDR2 FQGNSA. V shed 5 bases and J 6 bases; nucleotides not matched to a gene: 6. The CDR3 sequence is 14 residues long. The CDR3 region has the DNA TGTGCCAGCAGCCGGCTAGCGGTAGCCGGGGAGCTGTTTTTT. This gives the protein CASSRLAVAGELFF.

This sequence joins TRBV12-5 and TRBJ2-3, with 10 bases fitting TRBD2. The junction had 6 bases not matched to a gene; V was cut back by 3 bases and J by 0 bases. Germline CDR1 reads LGHNT; CDR2 reads FRNRAP. CDR3 length: 17 residues. DNA of the CDR3: TGTGCTAGTGGTTTCTCTCCGACTAGCGGGAGCACAGATACGCAGTATTTT. This gives the protein CASGFSPTSGSTDTQYF. Drawing the rest from reference TRBV12-5 and TRBJ2-3, the complete variable domain is DARVTQTPRHKVTEMGQEVTMRCQPILGHNTVFWYRQTMMQGLELLAYFRNRAPLDDSGMPKDRFSAEMPDATLATLKIQPSEPRDSAVYFCASGFSPTSGSTDTQYFGPGTRLTVL.

The CDR3 DNA is TGTGCCAGCAGCCCTGGGGGAAACACCATATATTTT. Amino acids: CASSPGGNTIYF. This chain links TRBV7-9 with TRBJ1-3; no firm D call. The CDR3 is 12 residues long. The V and J ends lost 5 bases and 4 bases respectively, with 6 bases between them. CDR1 is SEHNR, CDR2 FQNEAQ, per germline (reference sequence).

This chain links TRBV27 with TRBJ1-1; D unclear. The V end lost 3 bases, the J end lost 6 bases, and 14 bases lay between the germline ends. The CDR3 length is 14 residues. CDR1 and CDR2 (germline): MNHEY, SMNVEV (reference sequence). DNA of the CDR3: TGTGCCAGCAGTTTCTGGACGTCCGGGGCTGAAGCTTTCTTT. It encodes CASSFWTSGAEAFF.

Only a few counts were recorded for this clone. The chain links TRBV28 to TRBJ1-1; D not resolved. With 3 bases removed from V and 7 bases from J, the gap between germline ends came to 15 bases. CDR3 length equals 14 residues. CDR1 MDHEN and CDR2 SYDVKM come from the germline V gene. CDR3 sequence: CASSFWQVQLEAFF. CDR3 in DNA: TGTGCCAGCAGTTTCTGGCAGGTTCAGCTTGAAGCTTTCTTT.

The chain uses TRBV11-1 and TRBJ1-2; D may be TRBD1 (5 bases). The CDR3 spans 15 residues. Trimming left V 6 bases short and J 4 bases short, with 18 bases between. The germline gives CDR1 SGHAT, CDR2 FQDESV (reference sequence). CDR3 DNA: TGTGCCAGCAGTCAACTACAACGACAGATCTATGGCTACACCTTC. As protein: CASSQLQRQIYGYTF.

CDR3 amino acids: CASSRDGALYEQYF. In nucleotides, the CDR3 is TGTGCCAGCAGCAGGGACGGGGCGCTCTACGAGCAGTACTTC. The genes are TRBV28 and TRBJ2-7, with D possibly being TRBD1 or TRBD2 (5 bases each). Germline V CDR1 and CDR2: MDHEN, SYDVKM. Trimming stripped 6 bases from V and 3 bases from J, with 15 bases between. This CDR3 comprises 14 residues.

The V call is TRBV10-3, the J call TRBJ1-1; D remains unclear. Trimming removed 4 bases at V and 1 base at J, with 10 bases between. The CDR3 runs to 14 residues. Looked up from germline, CDR1 is ENHRY and CDR2 is SYGVKD. The CDR3 bases are TGTGCCATCAGTGTAGGGATCGGGAACACTGAAGCTTTCTTT. Translating it yields CAISVGIGNTEAFF.

The genes are TRBV7-2 and TRBJ2-7; D possibly corresponds to TRBD1 (6 bases). Germline V gene lookup returns CDR1 SGHTA and CDR2 FQGNSA. Deletions cut 3 bases from V and 0 bases from J, with 12 bases between. The CDR3 has 15 amino acids. CDR3 nucleotide sequence: TGTGCCAGCAGCTTCAAGACGGACAGCTCCTACGAGCAGTACTTC. Residues: CASSFKTDSSYEQYF. Filled out from reference TRBV7-2 and TRBJ2-7, the complete variable domain reads GAGVSQSPSNKVTEKGKDVELRCDPISGHTALYWYRQSLGQGLEFLIYFQGNSAPDKSGLPSDRFSAERTGGSVSTLTIQRTQQEDSAVYLCASSFKTDSSYEQYFGPGTRLTVT.

In nucleotides, the CDR3 is TGCGCCAGCAGCTCGGACAGGGGTACCGGGGAGCTGTTTTTT. Amino acids: CASSSDRGTGELFF. The chain couples TRBV5-1 to TRBJ2-2; TRBD1 agrees at 9 bases. In germline, CDR1 is SGHRS, CDR2 YFSETQ. V was clipped by 3 bases and J by 5 bases; unmatched bases: 2. This CDR3 region has 14 residues.

The CDR3 sequence is CASSPTGTLSGRETQYF. DNA of the CDR3: TGTGCCAGCTCACCAACCGGGACACTGAGTGGAAGGGAGACCCAGTACTTC. The rearrangement links TRBV18 to TRBJ2-5; weak D call: TRBD1 (6 bases). Germline V lookup: CDR1 KGHSH, CDR2 LQKENI. V lost 2 bases, J lost 5 bases, and 21 bases lay in between. The CDR3 consists of 17 residues.